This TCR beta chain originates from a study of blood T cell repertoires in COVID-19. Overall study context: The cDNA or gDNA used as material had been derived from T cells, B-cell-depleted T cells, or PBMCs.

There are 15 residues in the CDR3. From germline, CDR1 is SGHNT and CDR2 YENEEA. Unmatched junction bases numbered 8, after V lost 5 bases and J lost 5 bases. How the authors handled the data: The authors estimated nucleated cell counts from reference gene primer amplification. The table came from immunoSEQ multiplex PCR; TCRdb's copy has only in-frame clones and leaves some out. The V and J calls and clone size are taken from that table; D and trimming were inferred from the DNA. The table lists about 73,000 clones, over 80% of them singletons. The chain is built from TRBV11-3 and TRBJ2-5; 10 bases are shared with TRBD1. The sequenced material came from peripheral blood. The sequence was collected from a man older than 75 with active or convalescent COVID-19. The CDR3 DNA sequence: TGTGCCAGCAGCACGCGACAGGGGGCTGGTGAGACCCAGTACTTC. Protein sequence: CASSTRQGAGETQYF.